The source of this T cell receptor (beta chain) is a study of T cells after yellow fever vaccination (dated by TCRdb to about 2019). A note on the overall study: The SMART-Seq v4 Ultra Low Input RNA kit was used to prepare libraries from fractions with low cell numbers. Two healthy male donors, one aged 18 to 30 and one aged 30 to 39 years, made up the cohort. Bulk PBMC replicates and cell subsets were isolated from blood drawn at multiple timepoints before and after both primary and secondary immunization. To follow T-cell clones before and after primary and booster YFV17D yellow fever vaccination, bulk TCR alpha and beta repertoires were sequenced over time. What the authors observed across the whole study: After the booster, most of the clones that had expanded following primary vaccination were detected again (almost 98% of CD4 and roughly 88% of CD8), which suggests that memory was broadly maintained. The secondary T-cell response was found to be weaker but faster than the primary response, with a peak reached on day 5 rather than on day 15. A small fraction of clonotypes appeared in both the CD4 and CD8 compartments, likely as a result of convergent recombination. FACS-sorted repertoires could contain abundant contaminating clonotypes from the bulk population, so computational filtering was required. Only a couple of donors were included in the study, so the extent to which the findings can be generalized is limited.

Counted from cysteine to phenylalanine, this CDR3 has 13 amino acids. The kept DNA is CDR3 alone, 39 bases in frame from the first base. Trimming costs V 4 bases and J 6 bases, and their ends lie 12 bases apart. Based on the germline V gene, the CDR1 and CDR2 sequences are ENHRY and SYGVKD. Per the publication, the treatment or condition label means: live attenuated yellow fever vaccine strain. A standard Ficoll-Paque protocol was used to isolate PBMCs from peripheral blood. Dynabeads CD4 and CD8 positive selection kits were used to isolate CD4 and CD8 T-cell fractions. TriZol was used to extract RNA from bulk PBMCs, CD4 and CD8 fractions, and dextramer-positive and dextramer-negative fractions. The sequencer listed for this sample is Illumina NovaSeq 6000. Synthesis of TCR cDNA relied on 5'RACE template switching, a step that introduced a universal primer site along with unique molecular identifiers. Priming for cDNA synthesis came from both the TCR alpha and TCR beta constant segments. Library amplification involved two PCR steps, and the second step added sample barcodes and sequencing adapters. Sequencing of libraries was done on Illumina HiSeq 2500 (2x100 bp) or NovaSeq (2x150 bp). The authors' pipeline ran thus. Reads were demultiplexed and collapsed into UMI consensus sequences with MIGEC, and V(D)J alignment was performed with MiXCR. Vaccine-responding clonotypes were defined with edgeR using replicate PBMC samples, requiring FDR below 0.01 and a log2 fold change above 5 up to day 15. Each bulk clonotype received a CD4 or CD8 identity based on whether the sequenced CD4 or CD8 repertoire contained that clonotype at higher abundance. TCRdb reworked the public reads: Q25 trimming with fastp, MiXCR clone assembly, productive beta chains retained. For every CDR3 protein sequence, its rows merge into one entry that carries the most common genes and DNA. TCRdb's processing, not the authors' own work, is the source of the V and J calls. Within this sample are fewer than 400,000 distinct CDR3 sequences, with around 10% of them counted one time only. In total, the top ten clones hold about 3.3% of the sample.

Many counts were recorded for this clonotype. It lacks a known antigen. No much larger clone is present one base from it, and per-base qualities are unavailable. The sequence was obtained from a man in his late teens or twenties who received the YFV17D yellow fever vaccine. This chain is built from TRBV10-3 and TRBJ1-1, and TRBD1 may be the D gene, going by 5 matching bases. Sequencing was performed on CD4+ T cells sorted from PBMCs, taken 45 days after the yellow fever booster vaccination. Here the CDR3 is given as CAISAQGASEAFF. The nucleotides read TGTGCCATCAGTGCCCAGGGTGCTTCTGAAGCTTTCTTT.